This T cell receptor beta chain stems from a study of shared T cell receptors in the human thymus. Sequenced by immunoSEQ multiplex PCR; TCRdb stores in-frame clones only, minus some. Found here are about 610,000 clones, approximately 88% of them singletons; the top ten hold approximately 0.011%. The CDR3 totals 15 residues. CDR1 is MNHEY and CDR2 is SVGAGI in the germline V gene. The trim removed 5 bases at V and 5 bases at J, leaving 8 bases unmatched. These same records also appear under a second study, on human thymus T cells. That investigation notes: Thymic material originated from resections removed in the course of corrective heart surgery. Thymic and blood repertoires showed apparently biased V and J gene usage.

The rearrangement uses TRBV6-5 and TRBJ2-7; the match to TRBD2 covers 11 bases. This sequence was found in a boy in the first two years of life with a congenital heart defect. Sequenced input: thymocytes. CDR3 nucleotides: TGTGCCAGCAGTCTTAGCGGGAGGGCCACTCACGAGCAGTACTTC. Its translation: CASSLSGRATHEQYF.